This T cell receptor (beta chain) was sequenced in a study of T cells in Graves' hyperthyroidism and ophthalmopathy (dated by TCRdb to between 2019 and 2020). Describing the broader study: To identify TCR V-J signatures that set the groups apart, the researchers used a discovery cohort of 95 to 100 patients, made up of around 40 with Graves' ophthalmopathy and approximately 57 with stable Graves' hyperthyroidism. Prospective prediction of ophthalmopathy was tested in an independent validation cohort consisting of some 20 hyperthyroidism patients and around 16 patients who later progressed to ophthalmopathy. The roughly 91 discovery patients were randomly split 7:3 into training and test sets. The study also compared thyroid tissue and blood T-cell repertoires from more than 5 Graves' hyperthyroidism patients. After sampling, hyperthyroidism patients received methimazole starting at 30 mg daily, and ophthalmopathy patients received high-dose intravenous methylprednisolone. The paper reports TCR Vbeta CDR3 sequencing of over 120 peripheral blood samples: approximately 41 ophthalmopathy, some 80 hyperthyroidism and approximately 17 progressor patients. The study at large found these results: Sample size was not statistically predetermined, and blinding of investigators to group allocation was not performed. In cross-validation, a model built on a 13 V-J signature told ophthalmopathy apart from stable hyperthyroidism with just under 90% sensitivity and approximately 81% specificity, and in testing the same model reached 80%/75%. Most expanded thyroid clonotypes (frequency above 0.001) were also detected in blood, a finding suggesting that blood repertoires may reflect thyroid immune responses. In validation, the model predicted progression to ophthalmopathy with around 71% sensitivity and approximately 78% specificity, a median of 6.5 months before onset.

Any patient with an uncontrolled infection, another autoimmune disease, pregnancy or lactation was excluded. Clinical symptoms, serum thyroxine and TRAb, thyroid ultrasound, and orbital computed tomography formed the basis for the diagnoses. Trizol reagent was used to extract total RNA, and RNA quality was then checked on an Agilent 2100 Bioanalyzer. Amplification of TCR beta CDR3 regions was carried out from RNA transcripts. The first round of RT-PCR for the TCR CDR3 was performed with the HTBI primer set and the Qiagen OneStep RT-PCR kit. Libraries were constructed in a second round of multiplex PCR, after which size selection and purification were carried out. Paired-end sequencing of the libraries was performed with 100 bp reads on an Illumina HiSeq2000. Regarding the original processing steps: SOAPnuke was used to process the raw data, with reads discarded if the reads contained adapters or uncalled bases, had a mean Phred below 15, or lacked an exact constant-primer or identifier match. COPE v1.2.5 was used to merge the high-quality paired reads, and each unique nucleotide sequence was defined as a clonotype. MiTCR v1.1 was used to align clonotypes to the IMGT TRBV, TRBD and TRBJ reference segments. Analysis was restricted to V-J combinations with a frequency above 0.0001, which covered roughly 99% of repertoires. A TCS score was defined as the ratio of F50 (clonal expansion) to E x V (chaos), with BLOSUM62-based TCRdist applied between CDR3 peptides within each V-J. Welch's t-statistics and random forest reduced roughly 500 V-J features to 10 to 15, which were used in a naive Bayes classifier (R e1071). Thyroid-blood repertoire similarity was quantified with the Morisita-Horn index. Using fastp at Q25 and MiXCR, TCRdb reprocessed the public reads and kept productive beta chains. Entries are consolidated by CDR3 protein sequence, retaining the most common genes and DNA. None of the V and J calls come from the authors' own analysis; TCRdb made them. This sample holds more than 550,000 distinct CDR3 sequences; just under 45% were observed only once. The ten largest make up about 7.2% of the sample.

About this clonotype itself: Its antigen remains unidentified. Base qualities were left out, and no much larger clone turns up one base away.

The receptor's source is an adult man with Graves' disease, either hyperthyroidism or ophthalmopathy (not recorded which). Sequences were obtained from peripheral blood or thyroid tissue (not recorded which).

The CDR3 is CSEYRSYGYTF. The nucleotide sequence reads as follows: TGCAGTGAGTACAGAAGCTATGGCTACACCTTC. The chain is encoded by TRBV29-1 joined to TRBJ1-2; the D gene cannot be named for sure. According to the germline V gene, CDR1 reads SQVTM and CDR2 reads ANQGSEA. From the cysteine through the phenylalanine, the CDR3 covers 11 amino acids. Solely the CDR3 DNA is kept, with 33 bases framed from the first base.